Shown below are 32 T cell receptor delta chains from a single sample sequenced in a study of γδ T cells in repeated Plasmodium falciparum infection. With CATT, TCRdb re-called clones from the multiplex PCR reads. The sample contains 70,000 to 95,000 delta-chain clones, roughly 1.4% of which appear only once. Gammadelta T cells were flow-sorted from PBMC into Vgamma9/Vdelta2+ and Vdelta2-negative populations for bulk analysis. Material: gamma-delta T cells from blood. These receptors came from a pool of human donors (malaria-infected and uninfected, not separated).

Comments on this clone: A read error is likely here: a far larger clone is one base away. This same CDR3 is encoded by further DNA sequences in the sample. The V gene is listed as TRDV3; no J gene was called; the table gives TRDD3 as D, unverified against the DNA. Germline lookup yields CDR1 TVYSNPD and CDR2 GDNSRS (reference sequence). This CDR3 has 12 residues. The CDR3 coding sequence is TGTGCCTCCATCGGGGGATACGTCGAACTCATCTTC. Translated, it gives CASIGGYVELIF.

There are a few counts of this clone. The protein recorded in TCRdb matches a much larger clone and deviates from this DNA's translation at residue 8, suggesting a read error; the protein here is obtained by translating the DNA. The V call is TRDV2, the J call TRDJ1; D is uncertain. Trimming took off 3 bases at V and 3 bases at J, with 16 bases between the two ends. CDR3 length equals 15 residues. Looked up from germline, CDR1 is GEAIGNYY and CDR2 is EKD. The CDR3 nucleotides read TGTGCCTGTGACCCTCTACTCATAAGGGCCGATAAACTCATCTTT. Translated: CACDPLLIRADKLIF.

This clone came up many times. The V call is TRDV1, the J call TRDJ1; TRDD3 aligns across 9 bases. The J gene was missing in TCRdb and was found by matching the end of the DNA to germline. The germline CDR1 and CDR2 sequences are TSWWSYY and QGS. The CDR3 has 20 residues. Trimming at V came to 1 base and at J to 0 bases, leaving 15 bases not matched to a gene. CDR3 in DNA: TGTGCTCTTGGGGAACAGAACCTACTACTGGGGGAAGCCTACACCGATAAACTCATCTTT. Its translation: CALGEQNLLLGEAYTDKLIF.

Concerning this clone itself: TCRdb has a much larger clone's protein, which differs at residue 17 from the translation of this DNA, likely because of a read error; what is shown is the protein translated from the DNA. V gene assignment gives TRDV1, but the J gene was left uncalled; the DNA was not compared with TRDD3, the D call given in the table. This CDR3 spans 19 amino acids. Per germline, CDR1 TSWWSYY and CDR2 QGS. The CDR3 protein is CALGEASSPNYWGGYKFIF. The DNA of the CDR3 is TGTGCTCTTGGGGAAGCGTCGAGTCCCAACTACTGGGGGGGCTACAAATTCATCTTT.

This clone was seen a handful of times. A far larger clone is just one base off, so this is likely a read error. This sample also contains other DNA sequences that code for the same CDR3. V usage is TRDV2 and J usage is TRDJ1; TRDD3 agrees at 12 bases. The J gene comes from matching the DNA to germline here; TCRdb lacks it. Germline V CDR1 and CDR2: GEAIGNYY, EKD. The CDR3 has 21 residues. Written as DNA, the CDR3 is TGTGCCTGCGACACCGGTACGTCCTGGGGGATACGCCGCTCTTTCACCGATAAACTCATCTTT. Translating it yields CACDTGTSWGIRRSFTDKLIF.

This clone was seen a handful of times. The TCRdb protein comes from a much larger clone and disagrees with this DNA's translation at residue 22, likely due to a read error; the protein given here is derived from the DNA. The J segment was not called; the V segment is TRDV1; the tabulated D call, TRDD3, remains unverified against the DNA. The CDR3 loop spans 23 amino acids. Germline loops: CDR1 TSWWSYY, CDR2 QGS. The CDR3 is CALGSCAPTPWDWGPPYTDKLTF. In DNA, the CDR3 is TGTGCTCTTGGGTCCTGTGCTCCTACTCCTTGGGATTGGGGGCCACCCTACACCGATAAACTCACCTTT.

This clone was observed at least ten times. The chain carries TRDV2 and TRDJ1; TRDD3 matches at 10 bases. This CDR3 has 18 residues. J lost 0 bases, V lost 3 bases, and 12 bases had no gene match. Germline lookup yields CDR1 GEAIGNYY and CDR2 EKD. CDR3 loop: CACDPLGGYADYTDKLIF. CDR3 in DNA: TGTGCCTGTGACCCACTAGGGGGATACGCTGATTACACCGATAAACTCATCTTT.

To note about this clone: TCRdb pairs this DNA with a much larger clone's protein that differs at residue 8, likely a read error; the protein shown was translated from the DNA. The gene calls are TRDV1 and TRDJ1, with 9 bases aligning to TRDD3. The J gene, left out of TCRdb, was set here by checking the DNA against germline. V was pared by 4 bases and J by 0 bases, with 21 bases of the junction left unmatched. Germline CDR1 TSWWSYY, CDR2 QGS. This CDR3 spans 21 amino acids. CDR3 amino acids: CALGGRLRLLLGEKYTDKLIF. CDR3 DNA sequence: TGTGCTCTTGGGGGACGCCTCCGCCTGTTACTGGGGGAAAAATACACCGATAAACTCATCTTT.

This clone was counted between two and nine times. This DNA translates differently at residue 15 from the TCRdb protein, which is that of a much larger clone; a read error is likely, and the protein shown is the DNA's own translation. The chain has TRDV1 and TRDJ1, with a possible D match to TRDD3 (5 bases). Germline V gene data show CDR1 as TSWWSYY and CDR2 as QGS. V lost 6 bases and J lost 0, with 38 bases in between. CDR3 length: 23 residues. The CDR3 DNA is TGTGCTCTTGGCCTCAACCTGGAGGTGGGGACTCTTCACGAGGAGGGCTACACCGATAAACTCATCTTT. It encodes CALGLNLEVGTLHEEGYTDKLIF.

This clone turned up a few times. TCRdb assigns this DNA the protein of a much larger clone, which departs from its translation at residue 4; this likely reflects a read error, and the protein shown comes from translating the DNA. The J gene is TRDJ3, the V gene TRDV2, with 9 bases identical to TRDD3. TCRdb offers no J gene call, so here the DNA was matched to germline to obtain one. There are 19 residues in the CDR3. Germline values: CDR1 GEAIGNYY, CDR2 EKD. This CDR3 is CACGTLVGDSPWDTRQMFF. The CDR3 DNA sequence: TGTGCCTGTGGCACCCTAGTGGGGGATAGTCCCTGGGACACCCGACAGATGTTTTTC.

A note on this clone: Translating this DNA gives a protein that differs at residue 3 from the TCRdb one, which belongs to a much larger clone; a read error is likely, and the protein shown is this translation. The V gene is TRDV2, the J gene TRDJ3; 11 bases fit TRDD3. This CDR3 is 18 amino acids long. CDR1 and CDR2 from the germline V gene are GEAIGNYY and EKD. In nucleotides, the CDR3 is TGTGCCGGTGACACCGTACTGGGGGATACCTGGGACACCCGACAGATGTTTTTC. The encoded protein is CAGDTVLGDTWDTRQMFF.

This clone qualifies as medium-sized. This specimen includes other DNA sequences encoding the same CDR3. The chain has TRDV2 and TRDJ1, with 13 bases matching TRDD3. The germline V gene has CDR1 GEAIGNYY and CDR2 EKD. V shed 0 bases, J shed 1 base, and the junction held 7 bases outside the gene matches. The CDR3 runs to 18 residues. CDR3 sequence reads: CACDTLLGDTMSTDKLIF. The CDR3 DNA reads as TGTGCCTGTGACACCTTACTGGGGGATACGATGAGCACCGATAAACTCATCTTT.

This clone has only a few counts. The protein TCRdb lists belongs to a much larger clone and differs from this DNA's translation at residue 4, which points to a read error; the protein shown is made from the DNA. The chain has TRDV2 and TRDJ1, with D perhaps matching TRDD3 (5 bases). The J gene, left out of TCRdb, was set here by checking the DNA against germline. The CDR3 runs to 18 residues. Germline assignment: CDR1 GEAIGNYY and CDR2 EKD. CDR3 sequence: CACNTSTTWAPYTDKLIF. The CDR3 bases are TGTGCCTGTAACACATCTACGACCTGGGCCCCGTACACCGATAAACTCATCTTT.

This clone was detected many times. The chain uses TRDV1 and TRDJ1, with 9 nucleotides matching TRDD2. V lost 2 bases, J lost 1 base, and 14 bases stayed unmatched. CDR1 is TSWWSYY and CDR2 is QGS in the germline V gene. The CDR3 is 19 amino acids. The DNA for the CDR3 is TGTGCTCTTGGGGAAATTGGGTCCTTCCTACGTGCGTGCACCGATAAACTCATCTTT. Translation: CALGEIGSFLRACTDKLIF.

A word on this clone: TCRdb attributes to this sequence the protein of a much larger clone, which differs from the DNA translation at residue 7; a read error is likely, and the protein displayed is translated from the DNA. The rearrangement uses TRDV1 and TRDJ1; 9 nucleotides match TRDD2. This CDR3 spans 24 amino acids. Germline V lookup: CDR1 TSWWSYY, CDR2 QGS. Trimming removed 3 bases from V and 3 bases from J; junction bases left unmatched: 32. The CDR3 spells CALGDLPHPPSYVGDLHSSDKLIF. The DNA of the CDR3 is TGTGCTCTTGGGGACCTTCCGCATCCGCCTTCCTACGTGGGGGACCTTCATTCGTCCGATAAACTCATCTTT.

At least ten counts were recorded for this clone. The chain combines TRDV3 with TRDJ1; D might be TRDD3 (6 bases). CDR1 is TVYSNPD, CDR2 GDNSRS, per germline (reference sequence). With 2 bases removed from V and 0 bases from J, the gap between germline ends came to 28 bases. CDR3 length: 19 residues. The CDR3 nucleotides are TGTGCCTTTGAATCTTCCACCGCTTACTGGGACCCGTACACCGATAAACTCATCTTT. Its protein product is CAFESSTAYWDPYTDKLIF.

This clone has at least ten counts. This sample includes further DNA sequences coding for the same CDR3. The chain carries TRDV2 and TRDJ1; possibly TRDD3 for D (5 bases). The J gene was not available in TCRdb and was assigned here by matching the DNA to germline segments. Germline lookup yields CDR1 GEAIGNYY and CDR2 EKD. Trimming took off 6 bases at V and 2 bases at J, with 27 bases between the two ends. This CDR3 contains 18 residues. CDR3 bases: TGTGCCTGTCGTTCGACCCGGGAGAGCTGGGAGTATACCGATAAACTCATCTTT. It yields the protein CACRSTRESWEYTDKLIF.

This clone appeared a few times. It is likely a read error: a sequence one base away is far more abundant. Other nucleotide sequences from this sample produce the same CDR3. The V gene is TRDV1, but the J gene lacks a call; TRDD3, the table's D call, was not compared with the DNA. Germline CDR1 and CDR2: TSWWSYY and QGS. There are 20 residues in the CDR3. The CDR3 sequence: CALGELPTGDPQPYTDKLIF. In DNA, the CDR3 is TGTGCTCTTGGGGAACTACCTACCGGGGATCCTCAGCCGTACACCGATAAGCTCATCTTT.

This clone is labeled as medium-sized (0.01 to 0.1%). At the DNA level, this CDR3 is encoded by other sequences in the same sample as well. The V and J genes are TRDV2 and TRDJ3, with 8 bases aligning to TRDD3. Germline trimming cut 0 bases from V and 0 bases from J; bases unmatched to any gene: 0. Germline CDR1 GEAIGNYY, CDR2 EKD. The CDR3 has 17 residues. The CDR3 region has the DNA TGTGCCTGTGACACCGGGGGATACTCCTGGGACACCCGACAGATGTTTTTC. Amino acids: CACDTGGYSWDTRQMFF.

The table lists this clone with a few counts. A read error likely explains why the TCRdb protein, taken from a much larger clone, differs from this DNA's translation at residue 17; the protein shown is translated from the DNA. V is TRDV2 and J is TRDJ1, with 11 bases matching TRDD3. The germline gives CDR1 GEAIGNYY, CDR2 EKD. This CDR3 is 19 amino acids long. The CDR3 DNA reads TGTGCCTGTGACCCTATGCTTCTGGGGGATACCCCGTACACCGATAAACGCATCTTT. Translation: CACDPMLLGDTPYTDKRIF.

This clone was counted between two and nine times. A single base is all that separates this from a far larger clone, so a read error is likely. This same CDR3 is encoded by further DNA sequences in the sample. J gene calling gave no result, while the V gene is TRDV2; the D call in the table, TRDD3, was not verified against the DNA. In germline, CDR1 is GEAIGNYY, CDR2 EKD. The CDR3 is 15 residues long. The CDR3: CACDGLGGPTAQLFF. For the CDR3, the DNA is TGTGCCTGTGACGGCCTGGGGGGCCCCACAGCACAGCTCTTCTTT.

In this sample, this clone turned up a few times. TCRdb's entry gives the protein of a much larger clone, which mismatches this DNA's translation at residue 3, likely from a read error; the protein reported here is translated from the DNA. V gene TRDV2 combines with J gene TRDJ3; tentatively, D is TRDD3 (6 bases). TCRdb records no J gene; here it was assigned by comparing the DNA to germline. Germline lookup yields CDR1 GEAIGNYY and CDR2 EKD. The CDR3 covers 15 residues. The CDR3 loop is CARDTGGYDTRQMFF. As DNA, the CDR3 is TGTGCCCGTGACACCGGAGGATACGACACCCGACAGATGTTTTTC.

This clone has only a few counts. A far more abundant clone sits one base away, making this likely a read error. The sample carries other DNA sequences with the same CDR3. The rearrangement joins TRDV2 to TRDJ2, with D possibly being TRDD2 or TRDD3 (5 bases each). The CDR3 length is 18 residues. V gave up 1 base and J gave up 0 bases, with 17 bases separating them. The germline CDR1 and CDR2 sequences are GEAIGNYY and EKD. CDR3 in amino acids: CACDTLPTGEALTAQLFF. Here the CDR3 DNA reads TGTGCCTGTGACACACTCCCTACAGGGGAAGCTTTGACAGCACAACTCTTCTTT.

Of note for this clone: A far larger clone is one nucleotide away, so this likely arose from a read error. Other DNA variants within this sample encode the same CDR3. The rearrangement uses TRDV1 and TRDJ1, with 8 bases fitting TRDD3. From germline, CDR1 is TSWWSYY and CDR2 QGS. The CDR3 is 16 residues long. Here the CDR3 DNA reads TGTGCTCTCGGGGAACAGGCGTTACTGGGGGCTGATAAACTCATCTTT. Amino acid sequence: CALGEQALLGADKLIF.

There are many counts of this clone. The rearrangement uses TRDV1 and TRDJ1; D possibly corresponds to TRDD2 (5 bases). Germline V lookup: CDR1 TSWWSYY, CDR2 QGS. CDR3 length: 17 amino acids. Trimming stripped 4 bases from V and 0 bases from J, with 18 bases between. CDR3 DNA sequence: TGTGCTCTTGGGGGCTTTCCTCGTGTATCGTACACCGATAAACTCATCTTT. It specifies CALGGFPRVSYTDKLIF.

As regards this clone: The TCRdb protein comes from a much larger clone and disagrees with this DNA's translation at residue 9, likely due to a read error; the protein given here is derived from the DNA. The V and J genes are TRDV2 and TRDJ1, with TRDD3 matching over 10 bases. TCRdb leaves out the J gene; it was filled in here by matching the DNA to germline. CDR3 length: 15 amino acids. Looked up from germline, CDR1 is GEAIGNYY and CDR2 is EKD. The J segment lost 2 bases and the V segment lost 3 bases, leaving 5 bases of the junction unmatched. CDR3: CACDLLGDRTDKLIF. CDR3 bases: TGTGCCTGTGACCTCCTGGGGGATAGGACCGATAAACTCATCTTT.

In its sample, this clone was seen a few times. This probably arose from a read error, given a far larger clone one base away. Other DNA sequences in the sample encode the same CDR3. The chain is built from TRDV1 and TRDJ1, with TRDD3 as a possible D gene (5 bases). TCRdb records no J gene; here it was assigned by comparing the DNA to germline. Germline V CDR1 and CDR2: TSWWSYY, QGS. The CDR3 has 15 residues. The CDR3 nucleotides read TGTGCCCTTGGGGAAAAACATTCTTTCCACGATAAACTCATCTTT. This encodes CALGEKHSFHDKLIF.

This clone was detected a few times. A far larger clone lies a single base away; this is likely a read error. Other DNA sequences within the sample encode an identical CDR3. The J gene went uncalled, whereas the V gene is TRDV3. The CDR3 is 15 amino acids. The germline V gene encodes CDR1 TVYSNPD and CDR2 GDNSRS (reference sequence). The CDR3 region has the DNA TGTGCCTTTACCCCCTCTCTGGTCTACACCGATAAGCTCATCTTT. It codes for CAFTPSLVYTDKLIF.

A few counts support this clone. This DNA translates differently at residue 13 from the TCRdb protein, which is that of a much larger clone; a read error is likely, and the protein shown is the DNA's own translation. The chain links TRDV1 to TRDJ1; D may correspond to TRDD2 or TRDD3 (5 bases each). The CDR3 is 20 residues long. V was shortened by 2 bases and J by 4 bases, with 29 bases between the two germline ends. CDR1 and CDR2 (germline): TSWWSYY, QGS. DNA of the CDR3: TGTGCTCTTGGGGAAGCTAGTACCTACTGTAGGGGACACGGGCTCGATAAACTCATCTTT. The encoded protein is CALGEASTYCRGHGLDKLIF.

This clone was seen ten or more times. The J gene is TRDJ1, the V gene TRDV1; TRDD3 matches 8 bases. Germline CDR1 TSWWSYY, CDR2 QGS. Trimming at V came to 1 base and at J to 7 bases, leaving 32 bases not matched to a gene. The CDR3 sequence is 23 residues long. CDR3 residues: CALGERKESSRQKPGDKAGKLIF. As DNA, the CDR3 is TGTGCTCTTGGGGAACGGAAGGAGTCGAGCCGGCAAAAACCGGGGGATAAGGCGGGTAAACTCATCTTT.

Of note for this clone: TCRdb attributes to this sequence the protein of a much larger clone, which differs from the DNA translation at residue 17; a read error is likely, and the protein displayed is translated from the DNA. The V gene reported is TRDV1; the J gene is uncalled; the table's D call, TRDD3, has no DNA check behind it. The V gene's germline CDR1 is TSWWSYY and CDR2 QGS. This CDR3 region has 18 residues. The CDR3: CALGELPVGDDYTDKLTF. The CDR3 DNA reads as TGTGCTCTTGGGGAACTTCCGGTGGGGGACGACTACACCGATAAACTCACCTTT.

A few counts support this clone. TCRdb attributes to this sequence the protein of a much larger clone, which differs from the DNA translation at residue 12; a read error is likely, and the protein displayed is translated from the DNA. The V and J genes are TRDV2 and TRDJ3; TRDD3 agrees at 9 bases. The J gene is not listed in TCRdb, so it was assigned here from a DNA match to germline. CDR3 size: 19 residues. CDR1 GEAIGNYY and CDR2 EKD come from the germline V gene. The CDR3 loop is CACDTADWGSSRDTRQMFF. DNA of the CDR3: TGTGCCTGTGACACCGCGGACTGGGGGAGCTCCCGGGACACCCGACAGATGTTTTTC.